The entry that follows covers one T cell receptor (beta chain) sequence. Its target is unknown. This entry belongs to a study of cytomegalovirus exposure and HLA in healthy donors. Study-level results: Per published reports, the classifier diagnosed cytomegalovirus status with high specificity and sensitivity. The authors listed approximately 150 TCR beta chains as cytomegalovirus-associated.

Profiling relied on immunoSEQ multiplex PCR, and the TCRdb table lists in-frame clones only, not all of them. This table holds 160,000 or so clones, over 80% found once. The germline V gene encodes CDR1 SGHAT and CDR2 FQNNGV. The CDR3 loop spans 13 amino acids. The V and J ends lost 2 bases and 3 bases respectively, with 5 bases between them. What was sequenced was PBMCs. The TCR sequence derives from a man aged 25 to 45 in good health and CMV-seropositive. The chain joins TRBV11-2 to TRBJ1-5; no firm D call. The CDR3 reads CASSLYPNQPQHF. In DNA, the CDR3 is TGTGCCAGCAGCTTATATCCCAATCAGCCCCAGCATTTT.